This TCR beta chain was captured in a study of T cell responses to AZD1222 COVID-19 vaccine. Study at large: Both about-4-week and about-12-week second-dose recipients were combined.

Looked up from germline, CDR1 is MNHNY and CDR2 is SVGAGI (reference sequence). V lost 3 bases to trimming and J lost 9 bases; unmatched junction nucleotides: 5. The CDR3 is 14 residues long. Regarding this clone: The antigen remains undetermined.

Overall study findings and caveats: There were repertoire samples only from the period after the peak T cell response. White British people made up most donors, females outnumbered males, and clonal diversity was possibly underestimated.

Clones were sequenced by immunoSEQ multiplex PCR, and TCRdb holds only the in-frame ones, with some missing. This sample has 75,000 to 100,000 clones; 80% to 90% occur once, and the top ten carry roughly 1.5%. Material: peripheral blood, obtained on day 0 of AZD1222 vaccination. The clonotype comes from an adult in good health. The V gene is TRBV6-6, the J gene TRBJ1-6; 7 bases fit TRBD1. The CDR3, as DNA: TGTGCCAGCAGTTATGGACAGGAGGGTTCACCCCTCCACTTT. It encodes CASSYGQEGSPLHF.